These T cell receptor beta chains were read from a single sample in a study of cytomegalovirus exposure and HLA in healthy donors. Repertoires were generated with immunoSEQ multiplex PCR, while TCRdb's copy carries only in-frame clones and drops some. Of some 190,000 clones detected, around 80% appear once; the ten largest clones hold 1.1% to 1.5%. Sequenced: PBMCs. Receptor source: a girl aged 5-17 years in good health and CMV-seropositive. The CDR3 runs from the conserved cysteine through the conserved F or W.

j_gene: TRBJ1-1; v_gene: TRBV6-6; CDR3aa: CASTYGGPGNTEAFF
j_gene: TRBJ2-2; v_gene: TRBV10-3; CDR3aa: CAISPSSGYTGELFF
j_gene: TRBJ1-4; v_gene: TRBV30; CDR3aa: CAWSGGRLATNEKLFF
j_gene: TRBJ1-2; v_gene: TRBV2; CDR3aa: CASSVQGYYGYTF
j_gene: TRBJ2-7; v_gene: TRBV7-2; CDR3aa: CASSTLVADWGSYEQYF
j_gene: TRBJ1-2; v_gene: TRBV29-1; CDR3aa: CSVEDGARGYYGYTF
j_gene: TRBJ2-7; v_gene: TRBV4-1; CDR3aa: CASSQLRTGYEQYF
j_gene: TRBJ2-1; v_gene: TRBV5-6; CDR3aa: CASSGPGGKWSYNEQFF
j_gene: TRBJ2-2; v_gene: TRBV7-9; CDR3aa: CASSFSGQENTGELFF
j_gene: TRBJ2-7; v_gene: TRBV7-9; CDR3aa: CASSLPASYEQYF
j_gene: TRBJ2-7; v_gene: TRBV5-4; CDR3aa: CASSLGLAGSYEQYF
j_gene: TRBJ2-7; v_gene: TRBV27; CDR3aa: CASSLSRTSDEQYF
j_gene: TRBJ2-7; v_gene: TRBV6-5; CDR3aa: CASSYTSGSTEQYF
j_gene: TRBJ1-4; v_gene: TRBV5-1; CDR3aa: CASSRGAPNEKLFF
j_gene: TRBJ2-2; v_gene: TRBV4-3; CDR3aa: CASSQGQGVVPGELFF
j_gene: TRBJ1-5; v_gene: TRBV27; CDR3aa: CASSLSTVSGPLHF
j_gene: TRBJ2-1; v_gene: TRBV13; CDR3aa: CASSPPPTSGDGYNEQFF
j_gene: TRBJ2-1; v_gene: TRBV6-5; CDR3aa: CASSPRDYPHNEQFF
j_gene: TRBJ2-2; v_gene: TRBV4-2; CDR3aa: CASSPLDEGANTGELFF
j_gene: TRBJ2-1; v_gene: TRBV15; CDR3aa: CATSFAGTGDEQFF
j_gene: TRBJ2-7; v_gene: TRBV27; CDR3aa: CASSLGPRGTYEQYF
j_gene: TRBJ2-5; v_gene: TRBV30; CDR3aa: CAWSFTGALQETQYF